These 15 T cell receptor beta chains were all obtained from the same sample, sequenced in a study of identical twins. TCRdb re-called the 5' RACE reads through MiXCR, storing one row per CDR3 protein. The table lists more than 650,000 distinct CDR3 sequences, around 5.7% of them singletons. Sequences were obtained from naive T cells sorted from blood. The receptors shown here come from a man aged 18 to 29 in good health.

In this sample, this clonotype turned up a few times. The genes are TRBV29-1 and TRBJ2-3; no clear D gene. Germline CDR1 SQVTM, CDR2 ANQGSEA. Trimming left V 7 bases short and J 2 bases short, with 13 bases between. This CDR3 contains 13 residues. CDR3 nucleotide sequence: TGCAGCGCACGCGCAGGACCCACAGATACGCAGTATTTT. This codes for CSARAGPTDTQYF.

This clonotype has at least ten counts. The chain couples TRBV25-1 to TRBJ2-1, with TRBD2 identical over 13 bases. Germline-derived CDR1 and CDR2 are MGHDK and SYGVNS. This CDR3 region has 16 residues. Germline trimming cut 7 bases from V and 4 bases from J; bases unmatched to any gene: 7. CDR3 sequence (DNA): TGTGCCAGCACCCGGACTAGCGGGAGAGGGTACAATGAGCAGTTCTTC. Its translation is CASTRTSGRGYNEQFF.

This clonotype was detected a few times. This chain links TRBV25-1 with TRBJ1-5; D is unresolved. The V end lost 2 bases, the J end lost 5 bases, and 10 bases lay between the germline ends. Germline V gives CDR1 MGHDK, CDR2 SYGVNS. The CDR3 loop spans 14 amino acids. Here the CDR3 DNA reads TGTGCCAGCAGTGAAGTAGGCACCTATCAGCCCCAGCATTTT. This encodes CASSEVGTYQPQHF.

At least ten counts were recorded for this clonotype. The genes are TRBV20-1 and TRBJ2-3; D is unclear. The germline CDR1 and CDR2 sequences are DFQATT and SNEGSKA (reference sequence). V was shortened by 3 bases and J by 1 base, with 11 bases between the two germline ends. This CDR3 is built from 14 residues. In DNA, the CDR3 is TGCAGTGCTAGGACCGCGCGAGGCACAGATACGCAGTATTTT. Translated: CSARTARGTDTQYF.

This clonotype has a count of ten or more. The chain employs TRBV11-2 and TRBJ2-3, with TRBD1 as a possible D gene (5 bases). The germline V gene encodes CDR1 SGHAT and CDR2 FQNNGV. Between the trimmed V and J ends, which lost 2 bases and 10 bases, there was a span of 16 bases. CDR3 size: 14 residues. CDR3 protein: CASSLFQGVSPQYF. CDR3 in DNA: TGTGCCAGCAGCTTATTCCAAGGGGTTTCACCGCAGTATTTT.

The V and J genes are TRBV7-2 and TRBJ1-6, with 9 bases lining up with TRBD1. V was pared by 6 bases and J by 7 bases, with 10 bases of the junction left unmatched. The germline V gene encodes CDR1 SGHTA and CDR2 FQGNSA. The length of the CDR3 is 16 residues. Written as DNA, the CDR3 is TGTGCCAGCAGTAGGACAGGGGCAAACCCGAATTCACCCCTCCACTTT. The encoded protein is CASSRTGANPNSPLHF.

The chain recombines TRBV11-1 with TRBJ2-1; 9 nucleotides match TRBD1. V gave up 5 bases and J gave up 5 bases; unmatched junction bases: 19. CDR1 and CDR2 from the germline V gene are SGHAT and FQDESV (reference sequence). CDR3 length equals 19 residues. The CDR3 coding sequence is TGTGCCAGCAGCGCAGGAGGCCCCCTCTACAGGGGGCGGGACAATGAGCAGTTCTTC. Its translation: CASSAGGPLYRGRDNEQFF.

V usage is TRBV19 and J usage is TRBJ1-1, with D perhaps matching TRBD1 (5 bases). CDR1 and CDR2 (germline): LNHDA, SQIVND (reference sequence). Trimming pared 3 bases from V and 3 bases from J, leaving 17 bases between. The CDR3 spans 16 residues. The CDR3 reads CASSIDGGVGYTEAFF. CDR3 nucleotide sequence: TGTGCCAGTAGTATCGACGGGGGGGTCGGATACACTGAAGCTTTCTTT.

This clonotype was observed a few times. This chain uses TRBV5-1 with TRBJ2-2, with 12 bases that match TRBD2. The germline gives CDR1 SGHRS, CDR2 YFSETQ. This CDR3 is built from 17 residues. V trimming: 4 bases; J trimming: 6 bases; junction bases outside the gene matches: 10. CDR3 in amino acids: CASSASLAGGPSGELFF. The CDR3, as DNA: TGCGCCAGCAGCGCCTCTCTAGCGGGAGGGCCGTCCGGGGAGCTGTTTTTT.

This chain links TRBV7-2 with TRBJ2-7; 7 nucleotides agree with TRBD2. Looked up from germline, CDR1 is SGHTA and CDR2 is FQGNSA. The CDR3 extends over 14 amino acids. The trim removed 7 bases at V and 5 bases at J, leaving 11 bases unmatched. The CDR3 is CASTPWFGGDEQYF. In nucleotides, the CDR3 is TGTGCCAGCACCCCCTGGTTTGGGGGGGACGAGCAGTACTTC.

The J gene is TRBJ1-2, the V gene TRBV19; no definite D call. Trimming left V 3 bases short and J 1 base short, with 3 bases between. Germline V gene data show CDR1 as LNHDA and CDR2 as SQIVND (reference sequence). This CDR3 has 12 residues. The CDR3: CASSISNYGYTF. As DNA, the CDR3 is TGTGCCAGTAGTATCAGTAACTATGGCTACACCTTC.

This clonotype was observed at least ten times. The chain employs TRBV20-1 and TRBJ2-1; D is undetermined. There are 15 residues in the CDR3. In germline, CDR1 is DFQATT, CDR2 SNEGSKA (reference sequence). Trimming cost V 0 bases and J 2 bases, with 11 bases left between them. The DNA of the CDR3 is TGCAGTGCTAGAGAGGACCCAGCGACCTACAATGAGCAGTTCTTC. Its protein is CSAREDPATYNEQFF.

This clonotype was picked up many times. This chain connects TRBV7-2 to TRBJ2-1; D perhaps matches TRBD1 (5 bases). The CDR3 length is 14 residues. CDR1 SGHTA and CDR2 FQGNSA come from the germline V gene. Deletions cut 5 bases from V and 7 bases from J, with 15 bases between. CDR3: CASSLRVVGNEQFF. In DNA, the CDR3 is TGTGCCAGCAGCCTCAGGGTTGTTGGGAATGAGCAGTTCTTC.

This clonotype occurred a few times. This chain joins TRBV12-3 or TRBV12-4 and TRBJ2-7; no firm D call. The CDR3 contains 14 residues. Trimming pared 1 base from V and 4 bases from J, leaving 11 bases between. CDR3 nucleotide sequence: TGTGCCAGCAGTTTAGAACCGACACCTTACGAGCAGTACGTC. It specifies CASSLEPTPYEQYV.

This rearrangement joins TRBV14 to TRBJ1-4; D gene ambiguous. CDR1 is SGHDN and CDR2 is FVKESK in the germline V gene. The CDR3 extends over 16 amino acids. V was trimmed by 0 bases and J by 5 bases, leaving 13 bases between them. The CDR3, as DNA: TGTGCCAGCAGCCAAGAGGGTGGGGAGACGAATGAAAAACTGTTTTTT. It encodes CASSQEGGETNEKLFF.